Listed below are T cell receptor beta chains from one sample, sequenced in a study of lymphopenia after photon versus proton radiotherapy. Assay used: immunoSEQ multiplex PCR; TCRdb lists only in-frame clones, some missing. The sample includes about 39,000 clones, roughly 92% of them seen just once. This specimen consisted of peripheral blood, obtained from a patient treated with photon-based radiotherapy. These receptors all stem from a man in his 60s with cholangiocarcinoma. Both conserved end residues are part of each CDR3. The order of the fields is D gene, J gene, clone size, V gene, CDR3 DNA, CDR3 protein. D genes are given only for firm matches. Where a row states a size, it is once, few, many or the class of an expanded clone; other rows omit it.

.	TRBJ2-1	.	TRBV5-1	TGCGCCAGCAGCTTCGGGGGACAATGGGAGCAGTTCTTC	CASSFGGQWEQFF
TRBD1	TRBJ2-7	.	TRBV2	TGTGCCAGCAGTCTGGACAGGGCGAGCGACGAGCAGTACTTC	CASSLDRASDEQYF
.	TRBJ2-7	.	TRBV11-3	TGTGCCAGCAGCTTAGGCCCCGGGGAATACTACGAGCAGTACTTC	CASSLGPGEYYEQYF
TRBD1	TRBJ1-2	.	TRBV4-2	TGTGCCAGCAGCCAATGGGCAGGGGGCAATAGCAATGGCTACACCTTC	CASSQWAGGNSNGYTF
TRBD1	TRBJ1-1	.	TRBV6-5	TGTGCCAGCAGTCGCGGAGGACAGGGTGGCACTGAAGCTTTCTTT	CASSRGGQGGTEAFF
TRBD1	TRBJ2-1	.	TRBV9	TGTGCCAGCAGCCCACTGGGACAGGGGATCGGAAACAATGAGCAGTTCTTC	CASSPLGQGIGNNEQFF
.	TRBJ2-2	.	TRBV11-2	TGTGCCAGCAGCTTGGGGGATGCCGGGGAGCTGTTTTTT	CASSLGDAGELFF
TRBD2	TRBJ2-2	.	TRBV19	TGTGCCAGTAGTATAATTGGACTAGCGGAGGGGACCGGGGAGCTGTTTTTT	CASSIIGLAEGTGELFF
TRBD1	TRBJ2-5	.	TRBV7-9	TGTGCCAGCAGCTTAAAGATATCGGACAGGGGTTTTGAAGAGACCCAGTACTTC	CASSLKISDRGFEETQYF
.	TRBJ2-2	.	TRBV6-4	TGTGCCAGCAGTGACGGCCCGCCCGGTGCCGGGGAGCTGTTTTTT	CASSDGPPGAGELFF
TRBD1	TRBJ1-2	.	TRBV6-1	TGTGCCAGCAGTCCTCCGGGACAGGGGGTTGGCGGCTACACCTTC	CASSPPGQGVGGYTF
.	TRBJ1-2	once	TRBV29-1	TGCAGCGTTGAAGGAGCAGACCAGGAAGGCTACACCTTC	CSVEGADQEGYTF
.	TRBJ1-6	.	TRBV7-3	TGTGCCAGCAGCTTACAGGGGTTTGGTTCACCCCTCCACTTT	CASSLQGFGSPLHF
.	TRBJ1-3	.	TRBV9	TGTGCCAGCAGCGAGGGCGTCTCTGGAAACACCATATATTTT	CASSEGVSGNTIYF
TRBD2	TRBJ2-5	once	TRBV5-6	TGTGCCAGCAGCGCGGGACTAGCGGGAGAAGAGACCCAGTACTTC	CASSAGLAGEETQYF
.	TRBJ1-3	.	TRBV18	TGTGCCAGCTCATCCGGACCGACCTCTGGAAACACCATATATTTT	CASSSGPTSGNTIYF
TRBD2	TRBJ2-1	.	TRBV11-1	TGTGCCAGCAAACCGGGACTAGCGGCAAACAATGAGCAGTTCTTC	CASKPGLAANNEQFF
.	TRBJ2-7	.	TRBV10-3	TGTGCCATCAGTGATGAGGGGGTAGCCTACGAGCAGTACTTC	CAISDEGVAYEQYF
.	TRBJ2-5	.	TRBV28	TGTGCCAGCAGTTTGGGGCAGGGAGAGACCCAGTACTTC	CASSLGQGETQYF
TRBD1	TRBJ1-4	.	TRBV28	TGTGCCAGCAGTTCCCAGGGACAGGGGGCAACTAATGAAAAACTGTTTTTT	CASSSQGQGATNEKLFF
.	TRBJ2-5	.	TRBV7-9	TGTGCCAGCAGCTTAGTCACAGCCCAAGAGACCCAGTACTTC	CASSLVTAQETQYF
.	TRBJ1-5	.	TRBV28	TGTGCCAGCAGTTTAGGGGGGAGTCCCCAGCATTTT	CASSLGGSPQHF
.	TRBJ1-1	.	TRBV18	TGTGCCAGCTCACCACGGCAGGGGCAGAACACTGAAGCTTTCTTT	CASSPRQGQNTEAFF
.	TRBJ1-4	.	TRBV7-2	TGTGCCAGCAGCTTAGTAGCTAATGAAAAACTGTTTTTT	CASSLVANEKLFF
TRBD1	TRBJ1-1	.	TRBV7-9	TGTGCCAGCAGCACGTTCCTACAGGGGAGTGGGGCTGAAGCTTTCTTT	CASSTFLQGSGAEAFF
TRBD2	TRBJ2-1	.	TRBV27	TGTGCCAGCAGACAGGGACTAGCGGACTACAATGAGCAGTTCTTC	CASRQGLADYNEQFF